This TCR beta chain is drawn from a study of technical replicates of blood from a handful of donors. Germline CDR1 SGHNT, CDR2 YENEEA. The CDR3 totals 14 residues. V lost 5 bases and J lost 8, with 18 bases in between. Using immunoSEQ multiplex PCR, the repertoire was profiled, and TCRdb retains in-frame clones only, with some absent. Here the sample spans over 85,000 clones, 94% being singletons. The rearrangement links TRBV11-3 to TRBJ1-1, with D possibly matching TRBD1 (6 bases). This sequence originates from a human donor in good health. Sequencing input: T cells isolated from PBMCs. CDR3 bases: TGTGCCAGCAGCGTTTTACAGGGCCCCCTAGAAGCTTTCTTT. Protein sequence: CASSVLQGPLEAFF.